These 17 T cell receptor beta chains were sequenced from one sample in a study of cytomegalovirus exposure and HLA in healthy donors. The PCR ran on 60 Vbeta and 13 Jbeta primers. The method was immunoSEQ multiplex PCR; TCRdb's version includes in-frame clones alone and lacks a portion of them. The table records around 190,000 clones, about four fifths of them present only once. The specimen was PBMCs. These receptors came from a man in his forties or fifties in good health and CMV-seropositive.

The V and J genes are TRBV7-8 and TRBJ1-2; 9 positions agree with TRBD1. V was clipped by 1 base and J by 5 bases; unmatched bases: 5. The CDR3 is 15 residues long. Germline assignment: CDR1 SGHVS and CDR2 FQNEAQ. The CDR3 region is CASSLEGQGGYGYTF. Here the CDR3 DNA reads TGTGCCAGCAGCTTAGAGGGACAGGGAGGATATGGCTACACCTTC.

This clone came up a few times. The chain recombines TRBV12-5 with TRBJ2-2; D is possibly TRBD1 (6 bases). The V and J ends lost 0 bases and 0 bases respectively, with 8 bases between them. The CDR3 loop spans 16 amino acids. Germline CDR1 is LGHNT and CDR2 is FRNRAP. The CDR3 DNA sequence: TGTGCTAGTGGTTTGGTGGCAGGGGCGAACACCGGGGAGCTGTTTTTT. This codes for CASGLVAGANTGELFF. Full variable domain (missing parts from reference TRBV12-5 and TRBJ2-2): DARVTQTPRHKVTEMGQEVTMRCQPILGHNTVFWYRQTMMQGLELLAYFRNRAPLDDSGMPKDRFSAEMPDATLATLKIQPSEPRDSAVYFCASGLVAGANTGELFFGEGSRLTVL.

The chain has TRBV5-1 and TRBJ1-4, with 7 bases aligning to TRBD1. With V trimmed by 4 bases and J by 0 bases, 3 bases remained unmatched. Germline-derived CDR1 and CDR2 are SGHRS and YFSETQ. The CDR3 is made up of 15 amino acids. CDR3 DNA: TGCGCCAGCAGCCCCACAGGGGCAACTAATGAAAAACTGTTTTTT. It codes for CASSPTGATNEKLFF. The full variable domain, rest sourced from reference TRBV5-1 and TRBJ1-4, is KAGVTQTPRYLIKTRGQQVTLSCSPISGHRSVSWYQQTPGQGLQFLFEYFSETQRNKGNFPGRFSGRQFSNSRSEMNVSTLELGDSALYLCASSPTGATNEKLFFGSGTQLSVL.

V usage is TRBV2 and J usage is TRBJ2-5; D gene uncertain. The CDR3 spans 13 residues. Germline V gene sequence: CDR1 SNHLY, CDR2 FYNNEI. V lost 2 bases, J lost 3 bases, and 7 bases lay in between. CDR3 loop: CASSEYGKETQYF. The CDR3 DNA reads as TGTGCCAGCAGTGAATACGGTAAAGAGACCCAGTACTTC.

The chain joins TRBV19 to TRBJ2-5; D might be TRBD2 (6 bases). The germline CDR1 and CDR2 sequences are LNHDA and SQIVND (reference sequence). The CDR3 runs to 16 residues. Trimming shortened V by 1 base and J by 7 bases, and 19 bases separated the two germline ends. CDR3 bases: TGTGCCAGTAGTATAGCCCGGGGAGGCCCGGAGGGGACCCAGTACTTC. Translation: CASSIARGGPEGTQYF.

The CDR3 reads CASSDKEGGLGITEAFF. The DNA of the CDR3 is TGTGCCAGCAGTGATAAAGAAGGGGGCCTTGGGATCACTGAAGCTTTCTTT. The V and J genes are TRBV25-1 and TRBJ1-1; 7 positions match TRBD1. This CDR3 has 17 amino acids. Germline-derived CDR1 and CDR2 are MGHDK and SYGVNS. V lost 3 bases, J lost 4 bases, and 14 bases stayed unmatched.

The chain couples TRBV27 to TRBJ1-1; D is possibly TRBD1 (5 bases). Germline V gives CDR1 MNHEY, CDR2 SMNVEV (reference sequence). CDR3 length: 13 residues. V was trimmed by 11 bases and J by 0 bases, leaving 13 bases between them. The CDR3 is CASGMAVNTEAFF. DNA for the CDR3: TGTGCCTCAGGGATGGCCGTGAACACTGAAGCTTTCTTT.

The CDR3 sequence: CASSKVVSGSLNEQFF. The CDR3 DNA reads as TGTGCCAGCAGCAAAGTCGTTAGCGGGAGTCTCAATGAGCAGTTCTTC. The chain joins TRBV21-1 to TRBJ2-1; the DNA was not used to check the table's D call, TRBD2. TRBV21-1 is labeled a pseudogene. CDR3 length equals 16 residues.

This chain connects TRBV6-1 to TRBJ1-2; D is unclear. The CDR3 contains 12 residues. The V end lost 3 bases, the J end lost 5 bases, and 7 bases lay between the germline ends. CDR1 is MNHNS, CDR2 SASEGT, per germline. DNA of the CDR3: TGTGCCAGCAGTGAGAGGGCATATGGCTACACCTTC. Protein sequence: CASSERAYGYTF.

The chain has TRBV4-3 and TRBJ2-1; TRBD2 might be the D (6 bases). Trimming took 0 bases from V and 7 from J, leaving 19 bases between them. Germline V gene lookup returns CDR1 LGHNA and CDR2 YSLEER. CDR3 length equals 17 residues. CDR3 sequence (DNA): TGCGCCAGCAGCCAAGACTCGGCGGGATTTGTTGGGAATGAGCAGTTCTTC. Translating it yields CASSQDSAGFVGNEQFF.

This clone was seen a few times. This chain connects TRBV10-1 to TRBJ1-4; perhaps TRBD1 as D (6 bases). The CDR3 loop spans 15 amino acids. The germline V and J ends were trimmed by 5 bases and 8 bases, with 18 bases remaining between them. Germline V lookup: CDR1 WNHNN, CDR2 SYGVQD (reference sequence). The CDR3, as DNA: TGCGCCAGCAGTTTCACCGACAGGACGACGGAAAAACTGTTTTTT. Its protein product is CASSFTDRTTEKLFF.

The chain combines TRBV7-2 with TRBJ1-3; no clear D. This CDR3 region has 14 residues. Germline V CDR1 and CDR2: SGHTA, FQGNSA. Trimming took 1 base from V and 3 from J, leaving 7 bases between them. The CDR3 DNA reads TGTGCCAGCAGCTTAGGCGGTGATGGAAACACCATATATTTT. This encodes CASSLGGDGNTIYF.

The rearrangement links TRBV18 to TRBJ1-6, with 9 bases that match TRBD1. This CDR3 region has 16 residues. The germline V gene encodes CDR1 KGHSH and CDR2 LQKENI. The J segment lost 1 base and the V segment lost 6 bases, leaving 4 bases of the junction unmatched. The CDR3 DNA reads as TGTGCCAGCTCGCATGGACAGGGGTCCTATAATTCACCCCTCCACTTT. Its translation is CASSHGQGSYNSPLHF.

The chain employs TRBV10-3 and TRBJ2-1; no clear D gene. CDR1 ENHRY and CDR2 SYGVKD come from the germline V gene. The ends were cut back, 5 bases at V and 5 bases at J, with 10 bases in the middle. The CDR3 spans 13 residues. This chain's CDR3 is CAISLGSNNEQFF. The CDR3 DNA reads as TGTGCCATCAGTCTCGGGTCAAACAATGAGCAGTTCTTC.

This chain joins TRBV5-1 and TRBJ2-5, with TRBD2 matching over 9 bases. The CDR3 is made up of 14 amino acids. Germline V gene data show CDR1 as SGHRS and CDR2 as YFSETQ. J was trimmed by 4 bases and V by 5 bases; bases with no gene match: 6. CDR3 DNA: TGCGCCAGCAGGGCTAGCGGGATTCTAGAGACCCAGTACTTC. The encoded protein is CASRASGILETQYF.

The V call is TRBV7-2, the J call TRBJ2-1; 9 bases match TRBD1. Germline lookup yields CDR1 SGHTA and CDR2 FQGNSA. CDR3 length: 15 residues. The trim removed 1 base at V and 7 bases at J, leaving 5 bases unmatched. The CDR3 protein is CASSLGDRDENEQFF. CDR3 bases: TGTGCCAGCAGCTTAGGGGACAGGGATGAGAATGAGCAGTTCTTC.

CDR3 in DNA: TGCAGCGTTGAATTGAACAGAAACTACGAGCAGTACTTC. Protein product: CSVELNRNYEQYF. This sequence joins TRBV29-1 and TRBJ2-7; D unclear. The germline V gene encodes CDR1 SQVTM and CDR2 ANQGSEA. The CDR3 covers 13 residues. V gave up 2 bases and J gave up 3 bases, with 11 bases separating them.